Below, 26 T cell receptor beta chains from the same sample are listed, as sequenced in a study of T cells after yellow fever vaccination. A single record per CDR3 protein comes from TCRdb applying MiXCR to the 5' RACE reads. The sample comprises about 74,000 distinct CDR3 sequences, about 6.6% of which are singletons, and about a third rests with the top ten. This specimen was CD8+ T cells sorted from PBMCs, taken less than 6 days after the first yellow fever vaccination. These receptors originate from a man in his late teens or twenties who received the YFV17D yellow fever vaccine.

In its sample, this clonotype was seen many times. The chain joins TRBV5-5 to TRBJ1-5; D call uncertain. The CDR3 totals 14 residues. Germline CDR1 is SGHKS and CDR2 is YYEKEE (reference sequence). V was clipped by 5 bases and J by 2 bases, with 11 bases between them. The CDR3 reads CASRPGVGNQPQHF. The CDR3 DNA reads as TGTGCCAGCAGGCCAGGAGTGGGCAATCAGCCCCAGCATTTT.

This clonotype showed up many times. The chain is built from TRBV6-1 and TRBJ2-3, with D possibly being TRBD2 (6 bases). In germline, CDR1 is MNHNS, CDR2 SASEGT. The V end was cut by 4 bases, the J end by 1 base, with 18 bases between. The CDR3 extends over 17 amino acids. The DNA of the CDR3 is TGTGCCAGCAGTGGTCAGTTCGGGACTCCCGGCACAGATACGCAGTATTTT. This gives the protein CASSGQFGTPGTDTQYF.

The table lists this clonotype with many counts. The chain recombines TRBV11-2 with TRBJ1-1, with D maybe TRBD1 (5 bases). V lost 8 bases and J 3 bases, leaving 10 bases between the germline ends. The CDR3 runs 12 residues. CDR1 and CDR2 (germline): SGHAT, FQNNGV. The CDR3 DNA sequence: TGTGCCAGCTTGCGAGGGGACACTGAAGCTTTCTTT. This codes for CASLRGDTEAFF.

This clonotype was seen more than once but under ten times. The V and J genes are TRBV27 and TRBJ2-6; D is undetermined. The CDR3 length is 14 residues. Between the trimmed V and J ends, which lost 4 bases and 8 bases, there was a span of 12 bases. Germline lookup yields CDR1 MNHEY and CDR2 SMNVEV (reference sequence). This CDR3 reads CASSSPGPPNVLTF. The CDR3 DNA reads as TGTGCCAGCAGTTCGCCCGGCCCACCCAACGTCCTGACTTTC.

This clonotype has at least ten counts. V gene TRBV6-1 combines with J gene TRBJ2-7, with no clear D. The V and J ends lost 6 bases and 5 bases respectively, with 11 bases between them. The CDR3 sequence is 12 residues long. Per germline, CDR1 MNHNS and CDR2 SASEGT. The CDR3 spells CASRERRNEQYF. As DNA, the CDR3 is TGTGCCAGCAGGGAGCGCAGGAACGAGCAGTACTTC.

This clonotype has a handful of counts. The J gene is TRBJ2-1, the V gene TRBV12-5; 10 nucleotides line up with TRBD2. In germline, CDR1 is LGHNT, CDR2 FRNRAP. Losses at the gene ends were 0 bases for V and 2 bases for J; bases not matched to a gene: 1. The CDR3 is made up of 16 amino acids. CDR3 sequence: CASGLVLAGPYNEQFF. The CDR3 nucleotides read TGTGCTAGTGGTTTGGTACTAGCGGGGCCCTACAATGAGCAGTTCTTC.

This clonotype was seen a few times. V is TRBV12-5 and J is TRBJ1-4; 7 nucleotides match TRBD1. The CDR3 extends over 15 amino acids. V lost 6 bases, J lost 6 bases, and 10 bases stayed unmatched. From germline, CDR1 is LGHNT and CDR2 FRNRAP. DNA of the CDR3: TGTGCTAGTGGAACCTCGACAGGGATGCATGAAAAACTGTTTTTT. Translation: CASGTSTGMHEKLFF.

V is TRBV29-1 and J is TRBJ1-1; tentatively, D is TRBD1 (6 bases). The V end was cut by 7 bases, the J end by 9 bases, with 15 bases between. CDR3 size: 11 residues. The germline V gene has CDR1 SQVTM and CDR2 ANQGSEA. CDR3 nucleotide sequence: TGCAGCGCTTCGACAGGTCCAAAAGCTTTCTTT. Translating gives CSASTGPKAFF.

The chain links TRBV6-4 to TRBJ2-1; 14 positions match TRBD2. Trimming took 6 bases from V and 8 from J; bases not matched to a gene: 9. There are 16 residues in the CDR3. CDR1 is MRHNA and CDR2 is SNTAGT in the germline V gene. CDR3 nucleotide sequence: TGTGCCAGCAGCGCTGGACTAGCGGGGGGCAGTGATGAGCAGTTCTTC. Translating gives CASSAGLAGGSDEQFF.

The CDR3 loop reads CAISDGLAGPGWSEQFF. CDR3 bases: TGTGCCATCAGTGATGGGTTAGCGGGGCCCGGATGGAGTGAGCAGTTCTTC. The chain recombines TRBV10-3 with TRBJ2-1; TRBD2 matches at 8 bases. The V gene's germline CDR1 is ENHRY and CDR2 SYGVKD. Trimming took 3 bases from V and 9 from J; bases not matched to a gene: 16. The CDR3 runs 17 residues.

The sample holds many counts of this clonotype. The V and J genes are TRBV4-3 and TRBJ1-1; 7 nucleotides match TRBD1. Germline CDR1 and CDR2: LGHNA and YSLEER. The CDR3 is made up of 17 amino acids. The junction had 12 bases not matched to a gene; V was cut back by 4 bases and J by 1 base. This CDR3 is CASSRSDRVGSNTEAFF. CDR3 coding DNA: TGCGCCAGCAGCCGATCCGACAGGGTTGGGTCGAACACTGAAGCTTTCTTT.

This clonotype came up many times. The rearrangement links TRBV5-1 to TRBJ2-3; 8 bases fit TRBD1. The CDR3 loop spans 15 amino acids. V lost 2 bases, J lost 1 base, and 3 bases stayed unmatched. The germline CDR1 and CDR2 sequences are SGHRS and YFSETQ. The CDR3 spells CASSLGQGGTDTQYF. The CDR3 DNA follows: TGCGCCAGCAGCTTAGGACAGGGTGGCACAGATACGCAGTATTTT.

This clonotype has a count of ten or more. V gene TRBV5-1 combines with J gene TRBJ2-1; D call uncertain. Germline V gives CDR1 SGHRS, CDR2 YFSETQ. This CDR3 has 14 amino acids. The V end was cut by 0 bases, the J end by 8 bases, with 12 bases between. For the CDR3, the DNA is TGCGCCAGCAGCTTGGTGTCGAGAAGCGATGAGCAGTTCTTC. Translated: CASSLVSRSDEQFF. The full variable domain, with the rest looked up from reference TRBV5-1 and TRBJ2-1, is KAGVTQTPRYLIKTRGQQVTLSCSPISGHRSVSWYQQTPGQGLQFLFEYFSETQRNKGNFPGRFSGRQFSNSRSEMNVSTLELGDSALYLCASSLVSRSDEQFFGPGTRLTVL.

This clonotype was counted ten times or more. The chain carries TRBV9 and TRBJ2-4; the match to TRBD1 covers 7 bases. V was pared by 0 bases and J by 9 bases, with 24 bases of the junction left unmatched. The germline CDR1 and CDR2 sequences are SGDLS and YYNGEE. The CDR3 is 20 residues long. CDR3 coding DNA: TGTGCCAGCAGCGTAGCATCACCGCACTACATTGGGACAGCCGTGAGCATTCAGTACTTC. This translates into CASSVASPHYIGTAVSIQYF. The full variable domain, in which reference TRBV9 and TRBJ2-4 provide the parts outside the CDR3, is DSGVTQTPKHLITATGQRVTLRCSPRSGDLSVYWYQQSLDQGLQFLIQYYNGEERAKGNILERFSAQQFPDLHSELNLSSLELGDSALYFCASSVASPHYIGTAVSIQYFGAGTRLSVL.

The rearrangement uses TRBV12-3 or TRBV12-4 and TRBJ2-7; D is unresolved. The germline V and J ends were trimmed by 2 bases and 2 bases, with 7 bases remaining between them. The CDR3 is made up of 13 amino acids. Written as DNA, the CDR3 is TGTGCCAGCAGTTTAAGGATGCCCTACGAGCAGTACTTC. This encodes CASSLRMPYEQYF.

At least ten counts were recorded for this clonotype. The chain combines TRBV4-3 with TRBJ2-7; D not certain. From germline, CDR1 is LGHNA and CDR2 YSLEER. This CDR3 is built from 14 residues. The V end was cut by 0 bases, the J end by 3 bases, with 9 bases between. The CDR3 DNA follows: TGCGCCAGCAGCCAAGAAGGATCGTTCTACGAGCAGTACTTC. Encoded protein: CASSQEGSFYEQYF.

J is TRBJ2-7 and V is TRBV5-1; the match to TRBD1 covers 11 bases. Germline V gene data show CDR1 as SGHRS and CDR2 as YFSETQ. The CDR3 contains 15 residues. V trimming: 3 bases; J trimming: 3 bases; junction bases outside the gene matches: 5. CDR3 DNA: TGCGCCAGCAGCTGTCGGGACAGGGGGATCTACGAGCAGTACGTC. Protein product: CASSCRDRGIYEQYV.

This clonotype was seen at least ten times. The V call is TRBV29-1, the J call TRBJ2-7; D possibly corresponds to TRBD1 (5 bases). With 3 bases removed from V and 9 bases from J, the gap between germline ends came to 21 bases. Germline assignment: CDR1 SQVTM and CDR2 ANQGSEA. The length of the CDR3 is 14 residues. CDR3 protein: CSVECPDSPPVQYF. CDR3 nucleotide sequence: TGCAGCGTTGAGTGCCCCGACAGCCCCCCTGTGCAGTACTTC.

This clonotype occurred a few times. The CDR3 protein is CSASGGSSYNEQFF. The CDR3 nucleotides are TGCAGTGCTAGCGGGGGAAGCTCCTACAATGAGCAGTTCTTC. J is TRBJ2-1 and V is TRBV20-1; D is possibly TRBD2 (6 bases). V lost 3 bases to trimming and J lost 0 bases, with 9 bases between them. This CDR3 is built from 14 residues. The germline V gene has CDR1 DFQATT and CDR2 SNEGSKA (reference sequence).

The CDR3 protein is CASIPQGNNDEQYV. The CDR3 coding sequence is TGTGCCAGCATTCCACAGGGGAATAACGACGAGCAGTACGTC. The chain is built from TRBV6-5 and TRBJ2-7; TRBD1 agrees at 7 bases. CDR1 is MNHEY and CDR2 is SVGAGI in the germline V gene. V lost 7 bases and J lost 5; bases outside the gene matches: 11. This CDR3 has 14 amino acids.

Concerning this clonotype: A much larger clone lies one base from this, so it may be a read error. In DNA, the CDR3 is TGTGCCAGCCCATGGTGTGGCTACACCTTC. Its translation: CASPWCGYTF. The chain employs TRBV12-3 or TRBV12-4 and TRBJ1-2; D is unresolved. V was trimmed by 8 bases and J by 7 bases, leaving 8 bases between them. This CDR3 contains 10 residues.

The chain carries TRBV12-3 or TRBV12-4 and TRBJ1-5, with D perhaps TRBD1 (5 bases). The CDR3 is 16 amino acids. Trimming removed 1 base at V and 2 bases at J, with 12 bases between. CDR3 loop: CASSLEGPLGNQPQHF. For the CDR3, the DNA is TGTGCCAGCAGTTTAGAGGGGCCGCTCGGCAATCAGCCCCAGCATTTT.

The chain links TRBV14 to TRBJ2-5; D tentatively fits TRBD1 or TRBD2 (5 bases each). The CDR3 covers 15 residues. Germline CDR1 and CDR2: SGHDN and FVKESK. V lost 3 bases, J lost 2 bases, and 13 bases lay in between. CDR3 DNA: TGTGCCAGCAGCCAGCCTACCGGGGCACAAGAGACCCAGTACTTC. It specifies CASSQPTGAQETQYF.

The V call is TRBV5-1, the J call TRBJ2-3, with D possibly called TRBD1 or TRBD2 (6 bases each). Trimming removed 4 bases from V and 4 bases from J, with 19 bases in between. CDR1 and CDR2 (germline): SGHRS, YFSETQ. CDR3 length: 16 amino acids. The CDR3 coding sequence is TGCGCCAGCAGCCAAGACTGGGGGGCGATTGCAGATACGCAGTATTTT. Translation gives CASSQDWGAIADTQYF. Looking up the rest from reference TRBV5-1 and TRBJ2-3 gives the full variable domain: KAGVTQTPRYLIKTRGQQVTLSCSPISGHRSVSWYQQTPGQGLQFLFEYFSETQRNKGNFPGRFSGRQFSNSRSEMNVSTLELGDSALYLCASSQDWGAIADTQYFGPGTRLTVL.

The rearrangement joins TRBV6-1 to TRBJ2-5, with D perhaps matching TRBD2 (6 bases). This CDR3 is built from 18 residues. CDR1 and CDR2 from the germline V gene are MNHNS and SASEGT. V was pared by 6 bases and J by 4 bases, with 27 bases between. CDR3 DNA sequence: TGTGCCAGCAGCGATCGGGGGAAGGGACTCCCACGAGGAGAGACCCAGTACTTC. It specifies CASSDRGKGLPRGETQYF.

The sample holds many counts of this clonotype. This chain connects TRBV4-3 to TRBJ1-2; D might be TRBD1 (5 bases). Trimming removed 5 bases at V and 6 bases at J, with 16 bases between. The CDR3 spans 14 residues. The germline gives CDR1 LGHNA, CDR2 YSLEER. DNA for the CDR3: TGCGCCAGCAGCTCTCTAGGGACTAGCCATGGCTACACCTTC. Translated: CASSSLGTSHGYTF.